The clone carrying this T cell receptor beta chain has a handful of counts. The data were obtained in a study of T cells in Graves' hyperthyroidism and ophthalmopathy. Exclusion of patients followed from uncontrolled infection, other autoimmune disease, pregnancy or lactation. Trimming pared 2 bases from V and 5 bases from J, leaving 7 bases between. CDR1 and CDR2 (germline): SEHNR, FQNEAQ (reference sequence). The CDR3 extends over 13 amino acids. It was RNA transcripts that yielded the amplified TCR beta CDR3 regions. Initially, a first-round RT-PCR of the TCR CDR3 employed the HTBI primer set. TCRdb used MiXCR to reprocess the multiplex PCR reads, holding one entry per CDR3 protein. This table holds about 600,000 distinct CDR3 sequences, about 14% found once.

The sequencing sample was made of blood. The V call is TRBV7-9, the J call TRBJ2-1; D is unclear. The sequence was obtained from a woman in her forties or fifties with Graves' ophthalmopathy. CDR3 bases: TGTGCCAGCAGCTTATGGGAAGACAATGAGCAGTTCTTC. Translation gives CASSLWEDNEQFF.